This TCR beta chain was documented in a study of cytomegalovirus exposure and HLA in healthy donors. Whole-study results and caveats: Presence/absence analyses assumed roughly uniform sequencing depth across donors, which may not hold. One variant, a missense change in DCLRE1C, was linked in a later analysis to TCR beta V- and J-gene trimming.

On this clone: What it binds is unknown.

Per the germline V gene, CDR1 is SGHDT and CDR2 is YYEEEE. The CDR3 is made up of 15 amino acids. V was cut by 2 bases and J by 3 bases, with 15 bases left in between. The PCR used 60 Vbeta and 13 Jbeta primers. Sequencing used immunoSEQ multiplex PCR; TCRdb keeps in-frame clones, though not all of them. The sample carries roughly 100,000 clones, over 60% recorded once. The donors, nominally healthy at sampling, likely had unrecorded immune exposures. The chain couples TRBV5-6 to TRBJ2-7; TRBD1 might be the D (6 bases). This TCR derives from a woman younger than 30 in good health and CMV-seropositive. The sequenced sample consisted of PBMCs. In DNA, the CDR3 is TGTGCCAGCAGCTTTGATAGGGACATCTTCTACGAGCAGTACTTC. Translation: CASSFDRDIFYEQYF. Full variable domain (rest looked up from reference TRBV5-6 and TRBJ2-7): DAGVTQSPTHLIKTRGQQVTLRCSPKSGHDTVSWYQQALGQGPQFIFQYYEEEERQRGNFPDRFSGHQFPNYSSELNVNALLLGDSALYLCASSFDRDIFYEQYFGPGTRLTVT.